These 22 T cell receptor beta chains were all obtained from the same sample, sequenced in a study of blood T cell repertoires in COVID-19. The assay was immunoSEQ multiplex PCR, and TCRdb's table has in-frame clones only and misses some. The sample yields tens of thousands of clones, around 84% seen once. Sequences were obtained from peripheral blood. Every receptor here comes from a human donor in a cohort sampled during active COVID-19.

V and J are TRBV30 and TRBJ2-2; D may be TRBD1 (6 bases). Trimming cost V 3 bases and J 4 bases, with 12 bases left between them. CDR3 length equals 14 residues. Germline V gene sequence: CDR1 GTSNPN, CDR2 SVGIG (reference sequence). The CDR3 DNA follows: TGTGCCTGGAGCAGGGGCGCTGGCACCGGGGAGCTGTTTTTT. This gives the protein CAWSRGAGTGELFF. Using reference TRBV30 and TRBJ2-2 for the parts outside the CDR3, the full variable domain is SQTIHQWPATLVQPVGSPLSLECTVEGTSNPNLYWYRQAAGRGLQLLFYSVGIGQISSEVPQNLSASRPQDRQFILSSKKLLLSDSGFYLCAWSRGAGTGELFFGEGSRLTVL.

A single count supports this clone. The chain links TRBV28 to TRBJ2-5, with TRBD1 as a possible D gene (5 bases). Germline V gene data show CDR1 as MDHEN and CDR2 as SYDVKM. Trimming took 5 bases from V and 5 from J, leaving 15 bases between them. The length of the CDR3 is 14 residues. DNA of the CDR3: TGTGCCAGCAGTCCCCCGGCAGGGTCGGAGACCCAGTACTTC. Protein product: CASSPPAGSETQYF.

This clone was picked up one time. V gene TRBV9 combines with J gene TRBJ1-1; 10 positions agree with TRBD1. Germline-derived CDR1 and CDR2 are SGDLS and YYNGEE. With 3 bases clipped from V and 3 bases from J, the junction kept 5 bases outside the gene matches. This CDR3 contains 15 residues. CDR3 DNA sequence: TGTGCCAGCAGCGGACAGGGGGCAGGATACACTGAAGCTTTCTTT. Residues: CASSGQGAGYTEAFF.

The chain has TRBV4-2 and TRBJ2-7; 7 nucleotides agree with TRBD2. Germline assignment: CDR1 LGHNA and CDR2 YNFKEQ. The ends lost 4 bases at V and 0 bases at J; junction bases unmatched: 6. CDR3 length equals 15 residues. The CDR3, as DNA: TGTGCCAGCAGCCCGACTGGCGGGGGCTCCTACGAGCAGTACTTC. Its translation is CASSPTGGGSYEQYF.

This clone occurred a few times. The chain couples TRBV7-8 to TRBJ2-7; the match to TRBD2 covers 9 bases. Germline V gives CDR1 SGHVS, CDR2 FQNEAQ. After removal of 1 base from V and 2 bases from J, the junction contained 6 bases not matched to a gene. This CDR3 is 16 amino acids long. The CDR3 DNA reads as TGTGCCAGCAGCTTAGTGGCTAGCGGGATAACCTACGAGCAGTACTTC. Residues: CASSLVASGITYEQYF.

The V call is TRBV19, the J call TRBJ1-1, with 9 bases matching TRBD1. The CDR3 length is 12 residues. V shed 6 bases, J shed 7 bases, and the junction held 3 bases outside the gene matches. Germline-derived CDR1 and CDR2 are LNHDA and SQIVND (reference sequence). The CDR3 DNA reads as TGTGCCAGTAGCGGACAGGGGTATGAAGCTTTCTTT. Translating gives CASSGQGYEAFF.

The chain has TRBV5-1 and TRBJ2-2, with 11 bases matching TRBD1. The CDR3 consists of 14 residues. The trim removed 4 bases at V and 7 bases at J, leaving 3 bases unmatched. CDR1 and CDR2 from the germline V gene are SGHRS and YFSETQ. This CDR3 is CASSGTGGSGELFF. CDR3 nucleotide sequence: TGCGCCAGCAGCGGGACAGGGGGAAGCGGGGAGCTGTTTTTT.

The chain couples TRBV11-2 to TRBJ2-2; 8 positions agree with TRBD2. Germline CDR1 is SGHAT and CDR2 is FQNNGV. The V gene end was trimmed by 2 bases and the J gene end by 3 bases; junction bases not matched to a gene: 5. CDR3 size: 16 residues. This chain's CDR3 is CASSLLGRGDTGELFF. The CDR3 nucleotides are TGTGCCAGCAGCTTACTTGGGCGGGGGGACACCGGGGAGCTGTTTTTT.

The V gene is TRBV27, the J gene TRBJ2-7; 12 nucleotides match TRBD1. Germline V gene lookup returns CDR1 MNHEY and CDR2 SMNVEV (reference sequence). There are 15 residues in the CDR3. The V and J ends lost 4 bases and 3 bases, in that order; junction bases with no gene match: 4. For the CDR3, the DNA is TGTGCCAGCAGTTCCGGGACAGGGGGCCTCTACGAGCAGTACTTC. Protein product: CASSSGTGGLYEQYF.

The CDR3: CASSSDRPQNTEAFF. In nucleotides, the CDR3 is TGTGCCAGCAGTTCCGACAGGCCTCAGAACACTGAAGCTTTCTTT. The chain couples TRBV2 to TRBJ1-1; D is possibly TRBD1 (6 bases). Trimming removed 5 bases from V and 1 base from J, with 14 bases in between. Looked up from germline, CDR1 is SNHLY and CDR2 is FYNNEI. The CDR3 covers 15 residues. Full variable domain (rest looked up from reference TRBV2 and TRBJ1-1): EPEVTQTPSHQVTQMGQEVILRCVPISNHLYFYWYRQILGQKVEFLVSFYNNEISEKSEIFDDQFSVERPDGSNFTLKIRSTKLEDSAMYFCASSSDRPQNTEAFFGQGTRLTVV.

The chain recombines TRBV10-1 with TRBJ2-5; 9 positions match TRBD1. Germline values: CDR1 WNHNN, CDR2 SYGVQD (reference sequence). V shed 6 bases and J 4 bases; nucleotides not matched to a gene: 6. The CDR3 covers 14 residues. CDR3 nucleotide sequence: TGCGCCAGCAGCAGACAGGGGGAGGGAGAGACCCAGTACTTC. It is translated as CASSRQGEGETQYF.

This chain uses TRBV12-5 with TRBJ2-3; 8 bases map to TRBD2. V shed 6 bases, J shed 6 bases, and the junction held 5 bases outside the gene matches. The CDR3 covers 13 residues. CDR1 and CDR2 (germline): LGHNT, FRNRAP. This CDR3 reads CASGLAASDTQYF. The CDR3, as DNA: TGTGCTAGTGGACTAGCGGCTTCGGATACGCAGTATTTT.

This clone was seen more than once but under ten times. The chain joins TRBV7-9 to TRBJ2-2; perhaps TRBD2 as D (6 bases). The ends were cut back, 4 bases at V and 4 bases at J, with 16 bases in the middle. This CDR3 contains 16 residues. Germline CDR1 and CDR2: SEHNR and FQNEAQ (reference sequence). CDR3 coding DNA: TGTGCCAGCAGCTCGGGACTTGGACGCGGCACCGGGGAGCTGTTTTTT. Encoded protein: CASSSGLGRGTGELFF. The variable domain in full, completed from reference TRBV7-9 and TRBJ2-2, reads DTGVSQNPRHKITKRGQNVTFRCDPISEHNRLYWYRQTLGQGPEFLTYFQNEAQLEKSRLLSDRFSAERPKGSFSTLEIQRTEQGDSAMYLCASSSGLGRGTGELFFGEGSRLTVL.

V usage is TRBV18 and J usage is TRBJ2-7, with TRBD1 matching 7 bases. The CDR3 spans 15 residues. Per the germline V gene, CDR1 is KGHSH and CDR2 is LQKENI. V lost 4 bases to trimming and J lost 7 bases; unmatched junction nucleotides: 13. CDR3 protein: CASSHETGPDWEQYF. The CDR3 DNA is TGTGCCAGCTCACACGAGACAGGGCCGGATTGGGAGCAGTACTTC.

The chain employs TRBV5-1 and TRBJ1-1; D unclear. CDR1 and CDR2 (germline): SGHRS, YFSETQ. The CDR3 consists of 14 residues. Deletions cut 2 bases from V and 1 base from J, with 9 bases between. The CDR3 sequence: CASSFSEGNTEAFF. The CDR3 DNA reads as TGCGCCAGCAGCTTCTCGGAGGGGAACACTGAAGCTTTCTTT.

This clone was counted once. The chain has TRBV6-6 and TRBJ2-5; 9 bases agree with TRBD1. The V gene end was trimmed by 7 bases and the J gene end by 1 base; junction bases not matched to a gene: 7. CDR1 and CDR2 from the germline V gene are MNHNY and SVGAGI (reference sequence). The CDR3 has 15 residues. The CDR3 coding sequence is TGTGCCAGCACTAAGGGACAGGGAGGCCAAGAGACCCAGTACTTC. It codes for CASTKGQGGQETQYF.

This clone was seen a single time. The J gene is TRBJ2-7, the V gene TRBV24-1; 9 bases agree with TRBD2. With 8 bases clipped from V and 0 bases from J, the junction kept 7 bases outside the gene matches. CDR1 and CDR2 from the germline V gene are KGHDR and SFDVKD. The CDR3 runs to 15 residues. CDR3 sequence: CATNRTSDSSYEQYF. The CDR3 DNA sequence: TGTGCCACCAACCGGACTAGCGACAGCTCCTACGAGCAGTACTTC.

The chain carries TRBV19 and TRBJ1-1; D not resolved. V lost 1 base and J 6 bases, leaving 9 bases between the germline ends. CDR1 and CDR2 from the germline V gene are LNHDA and SQIVND (reference sequence). CDR3 length: 13 amino acids. The CDR3 DNA reads as TGTGCCAGTAGTATAGGGGCGGGCCCTGAAGCTTTCTTT. This codes for CASSIGAGPEAFF. The full variable domain, its missing parts supplied by reference TRBV19 and TRBJ1-1, is DGGITQSPKYLFRKEGQNVTLSCEQNLNHDAMYWYRQDPGQGLRLIYYSQIVNDFQKGDIAEGYSVSREKKESFPLTVTSAQKNPTAFYLCASSIGAGPEAFFGQGTRLTVV.

The genes are TRBV2 and TRBJ2-2; TRBD2 matches 11 bases. The CDR3 has 14 amino acids. Germline loops: CDR1 SNHLY, CDR2 FYNNEI. J gave up 7 bases and V 8 bases, and 6 bases lay outside the gene matches. The CDR3 nucleotides are TGTGCCAGCCTAACTAGCGGGAGTATCGGGGAGCTGTTTTTT. This codes for CASLTSGSIGELFF.

The chain couples TRBV7-9 to TRBJ2-3, with 7 bases lining up with TRBD2. Per germline, CDR1 SEHNR and CDR2 FQNEAQ (reference sequence). CDR3 length: 13 residues. V gave up 4 bases and J gave up 5 bases; unmatched junction bases: 3. The CDR3 loop reads CASSSIAGDTQYF. DNA of the CDR3: TGTGCCAGCAGCTCTATAGCGGGAGATACGCAGTATTTT.

The chain links TRBV6-5 to TRBJ1-4, with 8 bases aligning to TRBD1. This CDR3 has 13 amino acids. CDR1 MNHEY and CDR2 SVGAGI come from the germline V gene. V shed 6 bases and J 8 bases; nucleotides not matched to a gene: 5. This CDR3 reads CASSGQGGEKLFF. DNA for the CDR3: TGTGCCAGCAGCGGACAGGGAGGGGAAAAACTGTTTTTT.

The J gene is TRBJ2-1, the V gene TRBV7-6, with 8 bases identical to TRBD2. Germline V CDR1 and CDR2: SGHVS, FNYEAQ. This CDR3 is 15 amino acids long. V was pared by 2 bases and J by 10 bases, with 10 bases of the junction left unmatched. The CDR3 loop reads CASSLIGRASGEQFF. The CDR3 nucleotides read TGTGCCAGCAGCTTAATCGGGAGGGCCTCGGGCGAGCAGTTCTTC.